The rows below give T cell receptor beta chains drawn from one sample of a study of blood T cell repertoires in COVID-19. Profiled with immunoSEQ multiplex PCR; TCRdb holds only in-frame clones, not every one. The sample comprises around 300,000 clones, approximately 90% of which are singletons, and under 2% rests with the top ten. What was sequenced was peripheral blood. These receptors all come from a woman in her 30s with COVID-19, enrolled during active disease. CDR3s leave out the opening cysteine and the closing phenylalanine or tryptophan.

V: TRBV12-3/TRBV12-4
J: TRBJ1-1
CDR3: ASSGQGNTEAF

V: TRBV19
J: TRBJ1-2
CDR3: ASSLQGSGYT

V: TRBV18
J: TRBJ2-5
CDR3: ASSPLGRPQETQY

V: TRBV23-1
J: TRBJ2-2
CDR3: ASSQSPSVGELF

V: TRBV9
J: TRBJ1-2
CDR3: ASSVGSENGYT

V: TRBV2
J: TRBJ2-1
CDR3: ASRQGWEQF

V: TRBV4-1
J: TRBJ2-4
CDR3: ASSRRDRDIRGIQY

V: TRBV7-8
J: TRBJ2-2
CDR3: ASTLQRGNTGELF

V: TRBV4-3
J: TRBJ1-4
CDR3: ASSPAQRTGNEKLF

V: TRBV6-6
J: TRBJ2-6
CDR3: ASSPSLAGGSWSSGANVLT

V: TRBV9
J: TRBJ1-3
CDR3: ASSAGQGIGNTIY

V: TRBV19
J: TRBJ1-5
CDR3: ASSPPTGFGNQPQH

V: TRBV6-5
J: TRBJ2-1
CDR3: ASSMLDYPNEQF

V: TRBV6-5
J: TRBJ2-7
CDR3: ASTRGGGAYEQY

V: TRBV5-1
J: TRBJ1-2
CDR3: ASSFDRASGYT

V: TRBV2
J: TRBJ2-5
CDR3: ASTRSRGSAWETQY

V: TRBV28
J: TRBJ1-5
CDR3: ASRPHGGGTKPQH

V: TRBV5-4
J: TRBJ2-1
CDR3: ASSSFTSGGNEQF

V: TRBV14
J: TRBJ2-3
CDR3: ASSRQVGRTDTQY

V: TRBV5-1
J: TRBJ1-2
CDR3: ASSPTGGNYGYT

V: TRBV5-1
J: TRBJ2-6
CDR3: ASSFHTGAVAGANVLT

V: TRBV6-5
J: TRBJ2-5
CDR3: ASSYERGGLKETQY

V: TRBV23-1
J: TRBJ1-5
CDR3: APGGSFYSNQPQH

V: TRBV7-8
J: TRBJ2-7
CDR3: ASSPTHRGYEQY

V: TRBV30
J: TRBJ1-6
CDR3: AWSRTGGLSPLH

V: TRBV9
J: TRBJ2-5
CDR3: ASKRAGETQY

V: TRBV4-2
J: TRBJ2-2
CDR3: ASSPDSGGASRWLGGELF

V: TRBV21-1
J: TRBJ2-3
CDR3: ASSKTSGGLADTQY

V: TRBV5-4
J: TRBJ1-3
CDR3: ASSLSTSGLGGNTIY

V: TRBV7-8
J: TRBJ1-5
CDR3: ASSLQTDQPQH

V: TRBV18
J: TRBJ1-5
CDR3: ASSGQGERQPQH

V: TRBV30
J: TRBJ2-2
CDR3: AWSLGVAGELF

V: TRBV7-9
J: TRBJ2-5
CDR3: ASSPWGRETQY